One sample yielded the 29 T cell receptor beta chains listed below, sequenced in a study of cytomegalovirus exposure and HLA in healthy donors. Researchers ran the PCR with 60 Vbeta and 13 Jbeta primers. Assay: immunoSEQ multiplex PCR; the TCRdb copy retains only in-frame clones and omits some. Of about 160,000 clones listed, more than 75% are singletons. The sample comprised PBMCs. Receptor source: a man aged 18-30 years in good health and CMV-seropositive.

CDR3: CASSLRTGMNTEAFF. In nucleotides, the CDR3 is TGCGCCAGCAGCCTGCGGACAGGGATGAACACTGAAGCTTTCTTT. The chain combines TRBV5-1 with TRBJ1-1, with 8 nucleotides matching TRBD1. The length of the CDR3 is 15 residues. The junction had 5 bases not matched to a gene; V was cut back by 4 bases and J by 0 bases. Looked up from germline, CDR1 is SGHRS and CDR2 is YFSETQ.

The CDR3 nucleotides are TGTGCCAGCAGCGCTCGACTAGCGGGAGCAGGTGAGCAGTTCTTC. Amino acids: CASSARLAGAGEQFF. V gene TRBV9 combines with J gene TRBJ2-1, with TRBD2 matching over 12 bases. Per the germline V gene, CDR1 is SGDLS and CDR2 is YYNGEE. This CDR3 has 15 residues. V shed 3 bases and J 9 bases; nucleotides not matched to a gene: 7. Full variable domain (remainder filled in from reference TRBV9 and TRBJ2-1): DSGVTQTPKHLITATGQRVTLRCSPRSGDLSVYWYQQSLDQGLQFLIQYYNGEERAKGNILERFSAQQFPDLHSELNLSSLELGDSALYFCASSARLAGAGEQFFGPGTRLTVL.

The V gene is TRBV7-2, the J gene TRBJ2-1; 7 bases match TRBD1. CDR3 length equals 18 residues. The germline gives CDR1 SGHTA, CDR2 FQGNSA. V lost 5 bases and J lost 6; bases outside the gene matches: 19. CDR3 sequence reads: CASSLYPVWTGPANEQFF. CDR3 sequence (DNA): TGTGCCAGCAGCCTTTACCCTGTTTGGACAGGTCCAGCCAATGAGCAGTTCTTC.

This chain connects TRBV5-1 to TRBJ2-7; 7 bases fit TRBD2. V shed 3 bases and J 4 bases; nucleotides not matched to a gene: 7. The CDR3 loop spans 14 amino acids. The germline V gene has CDR1 SGHRS and CDR2 YFSETQ. This CDR3 is CASSSSGGTYEQYF. The CDR3 bases are TGCGCCAGCAGCTCTAGCGGAGGGACTTACGAGCAGTACTTC.

This clone was detected once. The chain joins TRBV9 to TRBJ2-7; D possibly corresponds to TRBD2 (6 bases). The CDR3 loop spans 16 amino acids. The ends were cut back, 0 bases at V and 6 bases at J, with 19 bases in the middle. Germline lookup yields CDR1 SGDLS and CDR2 YYNGEE. CDR3 residues: CASSVGTGVSSGEQYF. The DNA of the CDR3 is TGTGCCAGCAGCGTAGGGACGGGAGTCTCGTCCGGCGAGCAGTACTTC.

The gene calls are TRBV5-1 and TRBJ2-2, with TRBD2 matching over 8 bases. The CDR3 has 18 residues. Unmatched junction bases numbered 7, after V lost 0 bases and J lost 0 bases. Per germline, CDR1 SGHRS and CDR2 YFSETQ. The CDR3 bases are TGCGCCAGCAGCTTGGCCCAGCGGGGGCCCGCGAACACCGGGGAGCTGTTTTTT. Encoded protein: CASSLAQRGPANTGELFF.

J is TRBJ1-6 and V is TRBV19; 10 nucleotides match TRBD1. This CDR3 has 15 residues. The germline CDR1 and CDR2 sequences are LNHDA and SQIVND (reference sequence). The V and J ends lost 5 bases and 9 bases, in that order; junction bases with no gene match: 7. The DNA for the CDR3 is TGTGCCAGTAGTGGGGGGACAGGGGAGACTTCACCCCTCCACTTT. Its protein product is CASSGGTGETSPLHF.

The V call is TRBV30, the J call TRBJ2-3, with TRBD1 matching 8 bases. Losses at the gene ends were 3 bases for V and 0 bases for J; bases not matched to a gene: 8. Per the germline V gene, CDR1 is GTSNPN and CDR2 is SVGIG (reference sequence). The CDR3 extends over 16 amino acids. CDR3 amino acids: CAWRVRQGASTDTQYF. In DNA form, the CDR3 reads TGTGCCTGGAGAGTTCGGCAGGGGGCGAGCACAGATACGCAGTATTTT.

A word on this clone: One junction end does not reproduce the germline sequence, and a read error may be involved. The same CDR3 is also encoded by other DNA sequences in this sample. V gene TRBV27 combines with J gene TRBJ1-6; D not resolved. This CDR3 is 16 amino acids long. From germline, CDR1 is MNHEY and CDR2 SMNVEV (reference sequence). The CDR3 protein is CASREVYGSYNSPLHF. CDR3 coding DNA: TGTGCCAGCAGAGAAGTTTACGGTTCCTATAATTCCCCCCTCCACTTT.

The chain combines TRBV29-1 with TRBJ1-2, with TRBD1 identical over 7 bases. The CDR3 length is 13 residues. The germline V gene encodes CDR1 SQVTM and CDR2 ANQGSEA. The ends lost 3 bases at V and 2 bases at J; junction bases unmatched: 3. The CDR3 nucleotides read TGCAGCGTTGAGGGACAGAGAAACTATGGCTACACCTTC. Translating gives CSVEGQRNYGYTF.

This chain links TRBV5-1 with TRBJ2-3; tentatively, D is TRBD2 (5 bases). V lost 4 bases and J 2 bases, leaving 11 bases between the germline ends. The CDR3 contains 14 residues. Germline V lookup: CDR1 SGHRS, CDR2 YFSETQ. CDR3 sequence: CASSDDYNTDTQYF. DNA of the CDR3: TGCGCCAGCAGCGACGACTATAACACAGATACGCAGTATTTT.

The chain couples TRBV29-1 to TRBJ2-7, with 9 positions matching TRBD1. This CDR3 has 14 residues. The ends lost 8 bases at V and 3 bases at J; junction bases unmatched: 11. CDR1 and CDR2 from the germline V gene are SQVTM and ANQGSEA. The CDR3 DNA reads as TGCAGCCCTTCTGGGACAGGGAAAGACTACGAGCAGTACTTC. This encodes CSPSGTGKDYEQYF.

The chain employs TRBV7-2 and TRBJ2-7; the match to TRBD1 covers 7 bases. V shed 5 bases, J shed 4 bases, and the junction held 11 bases outside the gene matches. Germline lookup yields CDR1 SGHTA and CDR2 FQGNSA. This CDR3 is 15 amino acids long. The CDR3 nucleotides are TGTGCCAGCAGCCTGTACGGGACAGTCGAATACGAGCAGTACTTC. It specifies CASSLYGTVEYEQYF.

The rearrangement links TRBV18 to TRBJ1-6, with a possible D match to TRBD1 (6 bases). Germline CDR1 and CDR2: KGHSH and LQKENI. The CDR3 has 15 residues. The V gene lost 4 bases and the J gene lost 8 bases, with 15 bases spanning the gap. The CDR3 DNA reads TGTGCCAGCTCACTAAGAACAGGGTTCGATTCACCCCTCCACTTT. Residues: CASSLRTGFDSPLHF.

V usage is TRBV10-1 and J usage is TRBJ2-1; D might be TRBD2 (5 bases). Germline V gene data show CDR1 as WNHNN and CDR2 as SYGVQD (reference sequence). This CDR3 has 13 amino acids. The ends were cut back, 4 bases at V and 8 bases at J, with 12 bases in the middle. CDR3 coding DNA: TGCGCCAGCAGTGCCGGGATCGGCGATGAGCAGTTCTTC. Translating gives CASSAGIGDEQFF.

The chain uses TRBV7-9 and TRBJ2-1, with D maybe TRBD1 (5 bases). Germline loops: CDR1 SEHNR, CDR2 FQNEAQ (reference sequence). The CDR3 has 15 amino acids. Trimming removed 0 bases from V and 7 bases from J, with 13 bases in between. The CDR3, as DNA: TGTGCCAGCAGCTTAGCGCAGGGTAAGGTTAATGAGCAGTTCTTC. Residues: CASSLAQGKVNEQFF.

This clone was seen once. The chain carries TRBV4-3 and TRBJ1-2; D perhaps matches TRBD1 (6 bases). Germline V gene lookup returns CDR1 LGHNA and CDR2 YSLEER. The CDR3 is 14 amino acids. The V gene lost 2 bases and the J gene lost 7 bases, with 14 bases spanning the gap. DNA for the CDR3: TGCGCCAGCAGCCAACTGACAGGTGATCCTGGCTACACCTTC. This sequence encodes CASSQLTGDPGYTF.

The rearrangement joins TRBV27 to TRBJ1-1; possibly TRBD1 for D (5 bases). Trimming took off 7 bases at V and 1 base at J, with 13 bases between the two ends. This CDR3 region has 14 residues. Per germline, CDR1 MNHEY and CDR2 SMNVEV (reference sequence). The CDR3: CASKFSDRNTEAFF. DNA for the CDR3: TGTGCCAGCAAATTTTCCGACAGGAACACTGAAGCTTTCTTT.

The rearrangement links TRBV2 to TRBJ1-4; 7 nucleotides agree with TRBD1. The germline V gene has CDR1 SNHLY and CDR2 FYNNEI. The CDR3 has 16 amino acids. Unmatched junction bases numbered 9, after V lost 5 bases and J lost 3 bases. CDR3: CASSFRGRNSNEKLFF. CDR3 in DNA: TGTGCCAGCAGTTTTAGGGGGCGGAATTCTAATGAAAAACTGTTTTTT. The entire variable domain, with the rest obtained from reference TRBV2 and TRBJ1-4, is as follows: EPEVTQTPSHQVTQMGQEVILRCVPISNHLYFYWYRQILGQKVEFLVSFYNNEISEKSEIFDDQFSVERPDGSNFTLKIRSTKLEDSAMYFCASSFRGRNSNEKLFFGSGTQLSVL.

This chain joins TRBV5-4 and TRBJ2-1; 8 bases align to TRBD2. The germline CDR1 and CDR2 sequences are SGHNT and YYREEE (reference sequence). This CDR3 contains 15 residues. Trimming took 4 bases from V and 1 from J; bases not matched to a gene: 4. The CDR3 DNA is TGTGCCAGCAGCCGACTAGCGTCTTCCTACAATGAGCAGTTCTTC. As protein: CASSRLASSYNEQFF.

The chain recombines TRBV10-3 with TRBJ1-5; 7 nucleotides align to TRBD1. The J segment lost 5 bases and the V segment lost 6 bases, leaving 4 bases of the junction unmatched. Germline CDR1 and CDR2: ENHRY and SYGVKD. The CDR3 runs 13 residues. This chain's CDR3 is CAISEGAHQPQHF. As DNA, the CDR3 is TGTGCCATCAGCGAGGGGGCTCATCAGCCCCAGCATTTT.

This clone was seen a handful of times. V usage is TRBV7-9 and J usage is TRBJ1-4; D call uncertain. CDR1 is SEHNR, CDR2 FQNEAQ, per germline (reference sequence). The CDR3 is made up of 11 amino acids. Trimming stripped 2 bases from V and 10 bases from J, with 5 bases between. The CDR3, as DNA: TGTGCCAGCAGCTTAATCGGAAAACTGTTTTTT. This translates into CASSLIGKLFF.

This clone was counted once. The chain joins TRBV10-3 to TRBJ2-5; TRBD2 matches 9 bases. The assigned J gene may be wrong: the sequence end matches TRBJ2-7 better. The CDR3 has 14 amino acids. Germline V gives CDR1 ENHRY, CDR2 SYGVKD. CDR3 DNA: TGTGCCATCACTCGGTCTAGCGGGGACTACGAGCAGTACTTC. This translates into CAITRSSGDYEQYF.

In the case of this clone: One end of the junction is discordant with germline, which a read error may explain. The V and J genes are TRBV7-9 and TRBJ1-2; TRBD1 agrees at 8 bases. This CDR3 contains 14 residues. CDR1 and CDR2 from the germline V gene are SEHNR and FQNEAQ (reference sequence). CDR3 amino acids: CSSSRPGQAGVYTF. CDR3 bases: TGTTCCAGCAGCCGTCCGGGACAGGCAGGCGTCTACACCTTC.

The chain employs TRBV27 and TRBJ2-7; 9 bases align to TRBD1. CDR1 and CDR2 from the germline V gene are MNHEY and SMNVEV (reference sequence). The CDR3 has 18 residues. Trimming removed 2 bases from V and 3 bases from J; junction bases left unmatched: 14. CDR3 nucleotides: TGTGCCAGCAGTTTAAGTGGGACAGGGTATCGTTTAGGCTACGAGCAGTACTTC. Its translation is CASSLSGTGYRLGYEQYF.

This clone was picked up one time. The chain recombines TRBV27 with TRBJ1-1; tentative D call: TRBD1 (5 bases). The V end lost 5 bases, the J end lost 7 bases, and 11 bases lay between the germline ends. This CDR3 spans 12 amino acids. Germline values: CDR1 MNHEY, CDR2 SMNVEV (reference sequence). In DNA, the CDR3 is TGTGCCAGCAGTCCAAAGGGGATTGAAGCTTTCTTT. Protein product: CASSPKGIEAFF.

V usage is TRBV6-5 and J usage is TRBJ1-2, with 7 bases lining up with TRBD1. V lost 10 bases to trimming and J lost 1 base; unmatched junction nucleotides: 3. This CDR3 spans 12 amino acids. Germline V lookup: CDR1 MNHEY, CDR2 SVGAGI. The CDR3 loop is CATTGVNYGYTF. The CDR3 DNA reads as TGTGCCACAACAGGGGTTAACTATGGCTACACCTTC.

The V gene is TRBV19, the J gene TRBJ1-3, with D uncertain. The CDR3 loop spans 14 amino acids. The germline V gene encodes CDR1 LNHDA and CDR2 SQIVND (reference sequence). V lost 7 bases to trimming and J lost 0 bases, with 10 bases between them. CDR3: CASNPTYSGNTIYF. Written as DNA, the CDR3 is TGTGCCAGTAATCCAACTTACTCTGGAAACACCATATATTTT.

Of note for this clone: The junction shows a germline mismatch at one end, possibly a read error. This chain connects TRBV7-3 to TRBJ2-1; 9 nucleotides agree with TRBD2. In germline, CDR1 is SGHTA, CDR2 FQGTGA. The CDR3 length is 16 residues. The CDR3 is CASSLRPAGGPNDQFF. DNA for the CDR3: TGTGCCAGCAGCTTAAGGCCAGCGGGGGGACCCAATGATCAGTTCTTC.